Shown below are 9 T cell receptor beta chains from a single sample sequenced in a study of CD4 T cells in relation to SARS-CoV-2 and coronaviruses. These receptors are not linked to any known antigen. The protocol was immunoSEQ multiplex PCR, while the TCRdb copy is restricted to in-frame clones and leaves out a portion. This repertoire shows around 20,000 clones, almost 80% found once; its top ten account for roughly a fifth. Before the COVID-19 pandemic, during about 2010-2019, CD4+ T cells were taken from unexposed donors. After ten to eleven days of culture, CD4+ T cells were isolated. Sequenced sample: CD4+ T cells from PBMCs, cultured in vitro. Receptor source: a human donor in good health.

The CDR3 sequence: CASSLSQQETQYF. Here the CDR3 DNA reads TGCGCCAGCAGCTTGTCTCAACAAGAGACCCAGTACTTC. The chain couples TRBV5-1 to TRBJ2-5; no clear D gene. Trimming shortened V by 1 base and J by 2 bases, and 6 bases separated the two germline ends. This CDR3 comprises 13 residues. Germline CDR1 SGHRS, CDR2 YFSETQ.

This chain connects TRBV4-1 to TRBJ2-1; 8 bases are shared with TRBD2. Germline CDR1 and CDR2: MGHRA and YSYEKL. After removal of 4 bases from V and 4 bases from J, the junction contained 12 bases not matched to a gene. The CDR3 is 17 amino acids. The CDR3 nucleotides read TGCGCCAGCAGCCTTAACTCCGTGGTAGCGGGGTACAATGAGCAGTTCTTC. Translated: CASSLNSVVAGYNEQFF.

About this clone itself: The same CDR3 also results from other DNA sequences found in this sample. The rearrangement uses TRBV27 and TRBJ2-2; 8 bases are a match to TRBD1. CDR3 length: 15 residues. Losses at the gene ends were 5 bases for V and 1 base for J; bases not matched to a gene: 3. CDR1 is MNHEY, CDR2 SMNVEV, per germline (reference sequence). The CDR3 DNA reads TGTGCCAGCAGTCTCGACAGGGGGAACACCGGGGAGCTGTTTTTT. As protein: CASSLDRGNTGELFF.

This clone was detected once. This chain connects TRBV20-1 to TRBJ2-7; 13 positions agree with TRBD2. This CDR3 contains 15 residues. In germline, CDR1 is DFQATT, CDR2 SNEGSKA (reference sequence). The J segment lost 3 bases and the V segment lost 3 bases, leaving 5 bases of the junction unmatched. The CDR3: CSASPGLAGHYEQYF. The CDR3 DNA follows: TGCAGTGCTAGTCCGGGACTAGCGGGGCACTACGAGCAGTACTTC.

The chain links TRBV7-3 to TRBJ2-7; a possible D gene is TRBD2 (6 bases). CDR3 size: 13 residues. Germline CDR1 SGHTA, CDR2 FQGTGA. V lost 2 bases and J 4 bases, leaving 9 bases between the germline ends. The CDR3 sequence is CASSLAGGYEQYF. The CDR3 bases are TGTGCCAGCAGCTTAGCTGGGGGGTACGAGCAGTACTTC.

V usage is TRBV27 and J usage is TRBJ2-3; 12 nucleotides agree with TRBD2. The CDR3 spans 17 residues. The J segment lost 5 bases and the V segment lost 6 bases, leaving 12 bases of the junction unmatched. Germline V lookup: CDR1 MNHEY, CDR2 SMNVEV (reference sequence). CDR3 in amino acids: CASRPLAGGPLGDTQYF. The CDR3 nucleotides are TGTGCCAGCAGGCCTCTAGCGGGAGGGCCGTTGGGAGATACGCAGTATTTT.

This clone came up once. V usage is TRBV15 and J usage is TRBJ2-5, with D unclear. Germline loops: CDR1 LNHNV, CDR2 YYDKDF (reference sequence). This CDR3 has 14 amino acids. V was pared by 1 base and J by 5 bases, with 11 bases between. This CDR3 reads CATSRAREDETQYF. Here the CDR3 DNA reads TGTGCCACCAGCAGAGCACGCGAGGATGAGACCCAGTACTTC.

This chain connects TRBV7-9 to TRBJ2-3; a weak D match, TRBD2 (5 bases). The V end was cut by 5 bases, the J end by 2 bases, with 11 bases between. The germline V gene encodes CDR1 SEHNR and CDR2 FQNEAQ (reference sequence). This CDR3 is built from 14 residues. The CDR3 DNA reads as TGTGCCAGCAGCCTACAGCGGACCACAGATACGCAGTATTTT. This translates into CASSLQRTTDTQYF.

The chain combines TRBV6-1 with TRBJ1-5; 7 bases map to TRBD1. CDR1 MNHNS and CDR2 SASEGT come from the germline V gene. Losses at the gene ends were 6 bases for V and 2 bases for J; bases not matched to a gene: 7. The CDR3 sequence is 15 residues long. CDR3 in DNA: TGTGCCAGCAGAACTACAGGGGCGGGCAATCAGCCCCAGCATTTT. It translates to CASRTTGAGNQPQHF.